This entry lists 19 T cell receptor beta chains sequenced from one sample in a study of neurological immune-mediated disorders. TCRdb used MiXCR to reprocess the 5' RACE reads, holding one entry per CDR3 protein. The sample holds 70,000 to 95,000 distinct CDR3 sequences, roughly an eighth seen once. Documented time point: longitudinal time-point 2. The sample was PBMCs. The receptors here all came from a female donor with HTLV-1-associated myelopathy (HAM/TSP).

This clonotype appeared a few times. The chain couples TRBV5-5 to TRBJ1-2, with TRBD1 as a possible D gene (6 bases). The germline V gene has CDR1 SGHKS and CDR2 YYEKEE (reference sequence). Trimming took 6 bases from V and 5 from J, leaving 17 bases between them. The CDR3 is made up of 14 amino acids. The CDR3 nucleotides read TGTGCCAGCAACTCCCAGGACAGAAGTTATGGCTACACCTTC. Translated, it gives CASNSQDRSYGYTF.

Points on this clonotype: This could be a read error, since a much larger clone is one nucleotide away. The chain employs TRBV9 and TRBJ2-3, with 11 bases matching TRBD2. Per germline, CDR1 SGDLS and CDR2 YYNGEE. V was pared by 0 bases and J by 7 bases, with 7 bases of the junction left unmatched. CDR3 size: 16 residues. CDR3 sequence reads: CASSVETSGETNTQYF. Written as DNA, the CDR3 is TGTGCCAGCAGCGTAGAGACTAGCGGGGAAACAAATACGCAGTATTTT.

This clonotype was counted ten times or more. The chain carries TRBV5-1 and TRBJ2-3; weak D call: TRBD2 (5 bases). CDR3 length equals 14 residues. The ends were cut back, 7 bases at V and 3 bases at J, with 15 bases in the middle. The germline V gene encodes CDR1 SGHRS and CDR2 YFSETQ. CDR3 DNA sequence: TGCGCCAGCTCCCGGACTGGGAGAACAGATACGCAGTATTTT. It specifies CASSRTGRTDTQYF.

In this sample, this clonotype turned up many times. V usage is TRBV25-1 and J usage is TRBJ2-5, with D possibly matching TRBD1 (5 bases). Germline V gene data show CDR1 as MGHDK and CDR2 as SYGVNS. This CDR3 is 13 amino acids long. Deletions cut 3 bases from V and 0 bases from J, with 5 bases between. CDR3 bases: TGTGCCAGCAGTGAGGACAACCAAGAGACCCAGTACTTC. This gives the protein CASSEDNQETQYF.

This clonotype has more than one count but fewer than ten. The chain recombines TRBV5-1 with TRBJ2-1; D may be TRBD2 (7 bases). Germline V CDR1 and CDR2: SGHRS, YFSETQ. V lost 0 bases to trimming and J lost 2 bases, with 15 bases between them. There are 17 residues in the CDR3. The CDR3 nucleotides are TGCGCCAGCAGCTTGGTAGCTAGGGGGGGGACCTACAATGAGCAGTTCTTC. Its protein is CASSLVARGGTYNEQFF.

Ten or more counts support this clonotype. This chain uses TRBV12-3 or TRBV12-4 with TRBJ2-3; D remains ambiguous. With 6 bases removed from V and 0 bases from J, the gap between germline ends came to 7 bases. The CDR3 spans 13 residues. CDR3 nucleotide sequence: TGTGCCAGCAGGGCCGCTAGCACAGATACGCAGTATTTT. Translated: CASRAASTDTQYF.

This clonotype was seen at least ten times. The chain links TRBV20-1 to TRBJ2-2; TRBD2 matches 9 bases. J gave up 6 bases and V 7 bases, and 9 bases lay outside the gene matches. Germline-derived CDR1 and CDR2 are DFQATT and SNEGSKA (reference sequence). The CDR3 runs 14 residues. This chain's CDR3 is CSVLAAGGSGELFF. The CDR3 DNA sequence: TGCAGTGTTTTGGCAGCGGGGGGTTCCGGGGAGCTGTTTTTT.

This clonotype was recorded many times. The chain is built from TRBV10-3 and TRBJ1-5, with a tentative D call TRBD1 (5 bases). The V gene's germline CDR1 is ENHRY and CDR2 SYGVKD. The germline V and J ends were trimmed by 2 bases and 9 bases, with 14 bases remaining between them. The CDR3 has 14 amino acids. DNA for the CDR3: TGTGCCATCAGTGAGCCGGGGGGTCTTTTGCCCCAGCATTTT. Translating gives CAISEPGGLLPQHF.

This clonotype has a count of ten or more. V usage is TRBV15 and J usage is TRBJ2-7; 9 bases match TRBD1. CDR1 and CDR2 from the germline V gene are LNHNV and YYDKDF (reference sequence). V shed 0 bases and J 6 bases; nucleotides not matched to a gene: 12. The CDR3 totals 17 residues. In DNA form, the CDR3 reads TGTGCCACCAGCAGAGATCAGGGACAGGGTTTAAATTTCGAGCAGTACTTC. This encodes CATSRDQGQGLNFEQYF.

The chain uses TRBV20-1 and TRBJ1-1; TRBD1 is a possible D gene (5 bases). Germline values: CDR1 DFQATT, CDR2 SNEGSKA (reference sequence). V lost 3 bases and J lost 1, with 9 bases in between. The CDR3 totals 13 residues. CDR3 sequence: CSARPDRNTEAFF. The CDR3 DNA reads TGCAGTGCTAGGCCTGACAGGAACACTGAAGCTTTCTTT.

This clonotype was observed at least ten times. This chain connects TRBV6-1 to TRBJ1-5; D is unresolved. The V end lost 0 bases, the J end lost 1 base, and 7 bases lay between the germline ends. This CDR3 comprises 15 residues. Germline-derived CDR1 and CDR2 are MNHNS and SASEGT. CDR3 region: CASSEAGRSNQPQHF. The CDR3, as DNA: TGTGCCAGCAGTGAAGCGGGCAGGAGCAATCAGCCCCAGCATTTT.

There are many counts of this clonotype. The rearrangement joins TRBV4-1 to TRBJ2-5; a weak D match, TRBD1 (5 bases). This CDR3 comprises 14 residues. Trimming removed 0 bases at V and 5 bases at J, with 10 bases between. From germline, CDR1 is MGHRA and CDR2 YSYEKL. The CDR3 DNA sequence: TGCGCCAGCAGCCAAGAACAGGTGAGGGAGACCCAGTACTTC. Amino acids: CASSQEQVRETQYF.

This clonotype was observed at least ten times. The chain employs TRBV5-1 and TRBJ2-3; perhaps TRBD2 as D (7 bases). Trimming removed 0 bases from V and 4 bases from J, with 12 bases in between. The CDR3 length is 15 residues. From germline, CDR1 is SGHRS and CDR2 YFSETQ. Here the CDR3 reads CASSLEGGAPDTQYF. The CDR3 bases are TGCGCCAGCAGCTTGGAGGGGGGGGCCCCAGATACGCAGTATTTT.

This clonotype was recorded at least ten times. This chain uses TRBV12-3 or TRBV12-4 with TRBJ2-7, with TRBD2 as a possible D gene (5 bases). Trimming shortened V by 5 bases and J by 1 base, and 9 bases separated the two germline ends. The CDR3 runs to 13 residues. The CDR3 loop is CASSRTSSYEQYF. For the CDR3, the DNA is TGTGCCAGCAGTCGTACTAGTTCCTACGAGCAGTACTTC.

This clonotype occurred many times. The chain couples TRBV10-2 to TRBJ2-6; D ambiguous. This CDR3 has 15 amino acids. Germline CDR1 reads WSHSY; CDR2 reads SAAADI. Trimming pared 3 bases from V and 3 bases from J, leaving 9 bases between. The CDR3 is CASSDIALGANVLTF. The DNA for the CDR3 is TGCGCCAGCAGTGATATTGCGCTTGGGGCCAACGTCCTGACTTTC.

This clonotype was seen ten or more times. The chain has TRBV7-2 and TRBJ2-7, with D perhaps matching TRBD1 (6 bases). The V end lost 10 bases, the J end lost 0 bases, and 13 bases lay between the germline ends. This CDR3 spans 13 amino acids. Germline values: CDR1 SGHTA, CDR2 FQGNSA. The CDR3 nucleotides read TGTGCCACCATCTCCAGGGGCTCCTACGAGCAGTACTTC. Its translation: CATISRGSYEQYF.

In regard to this clonotype: An end of the junction differs from the germline gene, which may be a read error. The V gene is TRBV2, the J gene TRBJ1-1; D may be TRBD1 (6 bases). The V gene's germline CDR1 is SNHLY and CDR2 FYNNEI. The CDR3 totals 16 residues. The CDR3 DNA follows: TGTGCCAGCAGTGCCATGGGACAAGCCCTGAACACTGAAGATTTCTTT. It encodes CASSAMGQALNTEDFF.

The J gene is TRBJ2-7, the V gene TRBV7-9; D gene ambiguous. Germline loops: CDR1 SEHNR, CDR2 FQNEAQ (reference sequence). V was cut by 5 bases and J by 0 bases, with 8 bases left in between. The CDR3 covers 13 residues. CDR3 sequence (DNA): TGTGCCAGCAGCCAGACCCTCTCCTACGAGCAGTACTTC. This gives the protein CASSQTLSYEQYF.

This clonotype was seen a handful of times. V is TRBV20-1 and J is TRBJ1-1; D remains ambiguous. This CDR3 region has 14 residues. V was clipped by 3 bases and J by 1 base, with 12 bases between them. Per the germline V gene, CDR1 is DFQATT and CDR2 is SNEGSKA (reference sequence). The CDR3 reads CSASLRTANTEAFF. The DNA for the CDR3 is TGCAGTGCTAGCCTCCGGACGGCGAACACTGAAGCTTTCTTT.